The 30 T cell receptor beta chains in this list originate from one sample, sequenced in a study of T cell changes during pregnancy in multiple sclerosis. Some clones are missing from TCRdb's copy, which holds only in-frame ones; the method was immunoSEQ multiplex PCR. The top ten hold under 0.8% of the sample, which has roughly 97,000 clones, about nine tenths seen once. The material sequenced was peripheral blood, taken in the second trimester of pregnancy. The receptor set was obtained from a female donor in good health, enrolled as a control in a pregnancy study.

The DNA of the CDR3 is TGTGCCAGCAGCGCTGCGGGGCCAACTAATGAAAAACTGTTTTTT. Its protein is CASSAAGPTNEKLFF. The chain combines TRBV7-9 with TRBJ1-4; tentatively, D is TRBD1 (5 bases). V dropped 5 bases and J dropped 0 bases, with 10 bases sitting between them. Germline lookup yields CDR1 SEHNR and CDR2 FQNEAQ (reference sequence). The CDR3 spans 15 residues.

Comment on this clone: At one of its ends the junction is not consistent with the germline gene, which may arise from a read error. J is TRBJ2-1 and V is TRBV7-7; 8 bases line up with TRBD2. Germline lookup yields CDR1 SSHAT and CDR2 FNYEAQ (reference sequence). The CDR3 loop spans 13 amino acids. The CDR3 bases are TGTGCTAGCAGCACCGGACTAGCCAATGAGCAGTTCTTC. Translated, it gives CASSTGLANEQFF.

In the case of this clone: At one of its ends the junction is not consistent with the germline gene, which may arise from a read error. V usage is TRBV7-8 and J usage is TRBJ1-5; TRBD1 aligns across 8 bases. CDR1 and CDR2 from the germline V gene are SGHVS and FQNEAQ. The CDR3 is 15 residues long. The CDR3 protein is CASTLRQGANQPQHF. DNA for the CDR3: TGTGCCAGCACCTTACGGCAGGGGGCAAATCAGCCCCAGCATTTT.

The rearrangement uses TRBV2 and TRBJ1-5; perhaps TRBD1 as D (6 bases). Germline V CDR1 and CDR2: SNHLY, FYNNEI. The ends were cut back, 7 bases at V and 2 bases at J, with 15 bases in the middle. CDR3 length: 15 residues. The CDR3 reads CASTAGEDGNQPQHF. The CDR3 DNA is TGTGCCAGCACCGCAGGGGAAGATGGCAATCAGCCCCAGCATTTT.

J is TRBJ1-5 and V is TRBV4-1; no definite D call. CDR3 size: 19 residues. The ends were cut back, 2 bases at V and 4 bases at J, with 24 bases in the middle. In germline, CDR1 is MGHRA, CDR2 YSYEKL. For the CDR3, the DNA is TGCGCCAGCAGCCAACTCCCCTACGGGGTAGGGCTCCATAATCAGCCCCAGCATTTT. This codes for CASSQLPYGVGLHNQPQHF.

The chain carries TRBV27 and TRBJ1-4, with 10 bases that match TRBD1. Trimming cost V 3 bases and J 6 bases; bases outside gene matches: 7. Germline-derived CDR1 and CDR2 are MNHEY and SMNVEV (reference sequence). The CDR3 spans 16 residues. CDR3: CASSFWTGGRYEKLFF. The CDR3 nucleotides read TGTGCCAGCAGTTTTTGGACAGGGGGTCGTTATGAAAAACTGTTTTTT.

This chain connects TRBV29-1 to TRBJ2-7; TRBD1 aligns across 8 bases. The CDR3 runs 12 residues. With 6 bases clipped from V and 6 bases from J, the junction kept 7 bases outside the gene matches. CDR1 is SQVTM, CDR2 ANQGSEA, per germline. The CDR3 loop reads CSVSDRAREQYF. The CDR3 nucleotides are TGCAGCGTATCGGACAGGGCCCGCGAGCAGTACTTC.

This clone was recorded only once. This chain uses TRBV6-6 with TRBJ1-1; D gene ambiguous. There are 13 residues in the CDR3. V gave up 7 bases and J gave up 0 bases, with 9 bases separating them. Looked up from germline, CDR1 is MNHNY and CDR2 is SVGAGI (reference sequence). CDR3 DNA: TGTGCCAGCACCCGGTCTATGAACACTGAAGCTTTCTTT. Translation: CASTRSMNTEAFF.

CDR3: CASSQGQVAKNIQYF. CDR3 sequence (DNA): TGTGCCAGCAGCCAAGGACAAGTAGCCAAAAACATTCAGTACTTC. The chain employs TRBV14 and TRBJ2-4; the D is unclear. With 1 base removed from V and 0 bases from J, the gap between germline ends came to 7 bases. The CDR3 runs to 15 residues. Germline CDR1 reads SGHDN; CDR2 reads FVKESK.

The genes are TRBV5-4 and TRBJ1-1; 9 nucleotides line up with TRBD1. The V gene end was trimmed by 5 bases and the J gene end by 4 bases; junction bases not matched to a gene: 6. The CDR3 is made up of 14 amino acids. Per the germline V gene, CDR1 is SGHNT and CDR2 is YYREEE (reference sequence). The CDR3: CASRAGQGTTEAFF. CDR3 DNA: TGTGCCAGCAGGGCCGGACAGGGGACCACTGAAGCTTTCTTT.

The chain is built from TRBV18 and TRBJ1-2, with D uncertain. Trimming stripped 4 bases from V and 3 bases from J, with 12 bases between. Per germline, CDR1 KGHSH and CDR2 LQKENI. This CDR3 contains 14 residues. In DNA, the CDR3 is TGTGCCAGCTCACTCAATAAAGAGGACTATGGCTACACCTTC. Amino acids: CASSLNKEDYGYTF.

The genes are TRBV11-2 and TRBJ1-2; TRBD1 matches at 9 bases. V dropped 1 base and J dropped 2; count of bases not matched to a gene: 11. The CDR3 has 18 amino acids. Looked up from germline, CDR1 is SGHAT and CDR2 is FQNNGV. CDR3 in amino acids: CASSLVGQGETSNYGYTF. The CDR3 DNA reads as TGTGCCAGCAGCTTAGTGGGACAGGGCGAAACCAGCAACTATGGCTACACCTTC.

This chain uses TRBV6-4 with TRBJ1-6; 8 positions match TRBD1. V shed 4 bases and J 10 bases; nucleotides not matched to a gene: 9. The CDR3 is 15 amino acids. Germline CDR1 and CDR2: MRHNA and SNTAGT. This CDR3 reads CASSVRQGAGSPLHF. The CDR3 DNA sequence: TGTGCCAGCAGTGTAAGGCAGGGGGCTGGCTCACCCCTCCACTTT.

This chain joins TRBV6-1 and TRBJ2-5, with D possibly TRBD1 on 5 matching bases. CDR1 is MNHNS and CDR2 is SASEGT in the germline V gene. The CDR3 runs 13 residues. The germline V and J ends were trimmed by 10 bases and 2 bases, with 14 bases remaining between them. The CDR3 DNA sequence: TGTGCCATCCAAAGACAGTTGCAAGAGACCCAGTACTTC. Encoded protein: CAIQRQLQETQYF.

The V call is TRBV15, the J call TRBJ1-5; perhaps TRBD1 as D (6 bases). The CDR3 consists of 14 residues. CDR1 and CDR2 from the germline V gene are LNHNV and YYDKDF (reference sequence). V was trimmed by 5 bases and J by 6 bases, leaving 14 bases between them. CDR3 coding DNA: TGTGCCACCAGCGGAGCACAGGGTATTCAGCCCCAGCATTTT. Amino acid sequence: CATSGAQGIQPQHF.

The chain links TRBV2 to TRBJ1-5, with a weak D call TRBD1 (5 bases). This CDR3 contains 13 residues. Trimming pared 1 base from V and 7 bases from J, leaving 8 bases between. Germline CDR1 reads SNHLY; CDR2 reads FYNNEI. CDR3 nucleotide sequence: TGTGCCAGCAGTGAAGGGAGGGGCCAGCCCCAGCATTTT. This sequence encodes CASSEGRGQPQHF.

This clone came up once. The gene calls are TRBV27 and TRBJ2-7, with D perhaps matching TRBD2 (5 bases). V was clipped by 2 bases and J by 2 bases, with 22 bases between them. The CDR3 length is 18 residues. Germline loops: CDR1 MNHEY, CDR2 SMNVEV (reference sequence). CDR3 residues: CASSLGGPDSWGPYEQYF. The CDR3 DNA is TGTGCCAGCAGTTTAGGCGGCCCGGACTCGTGGGGTCCCTACGAGCAGTACTTC.

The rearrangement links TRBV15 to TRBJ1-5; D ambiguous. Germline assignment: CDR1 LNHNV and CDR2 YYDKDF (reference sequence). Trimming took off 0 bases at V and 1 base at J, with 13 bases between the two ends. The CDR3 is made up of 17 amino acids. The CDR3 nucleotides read TGTGCCACCAGCAGAGAAGGAGGGTTTGGGAGCAATCAGCCCCAGCATTTT. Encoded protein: CATSREGGFGSNQPQHF.

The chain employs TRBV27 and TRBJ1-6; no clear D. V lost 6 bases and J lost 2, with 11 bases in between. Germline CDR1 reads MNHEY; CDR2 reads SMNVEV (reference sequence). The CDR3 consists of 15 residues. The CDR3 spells CASRPPGAYNSPLHF. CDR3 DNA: TGTGCCAGCAGACCTCCCGGGGCCTATAATTCACCCCTCCACTTT.

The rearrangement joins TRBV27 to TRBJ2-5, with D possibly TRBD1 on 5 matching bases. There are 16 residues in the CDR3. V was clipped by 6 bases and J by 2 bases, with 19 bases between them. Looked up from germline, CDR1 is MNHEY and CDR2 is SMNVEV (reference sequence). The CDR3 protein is CASRRIVDSRQETQYF. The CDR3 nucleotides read TGTGCCAGCAGACGCATAGTCGACAGCCGGCAAGAGACCCAGTACTTC.

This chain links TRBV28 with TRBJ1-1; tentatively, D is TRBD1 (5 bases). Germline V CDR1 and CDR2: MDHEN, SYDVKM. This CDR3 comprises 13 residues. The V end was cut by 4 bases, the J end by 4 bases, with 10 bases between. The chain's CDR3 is CASSSGASTEAFF. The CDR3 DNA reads TGTGCCAGCAGTTCTGGGGCCAGCACTGAAGCTTTCTTT.

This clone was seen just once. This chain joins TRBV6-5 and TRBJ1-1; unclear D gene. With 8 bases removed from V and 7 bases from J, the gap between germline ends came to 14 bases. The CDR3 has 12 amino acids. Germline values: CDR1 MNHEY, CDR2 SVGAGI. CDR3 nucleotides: TGTGCCAGCTCGCCTCCAGGCAATGAAGCTTTCTTT. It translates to CASSPPGNEAFF.

The CDR3 nucleotides are TGTGCCAGCAGTTTGACTGGGGGGTCCAATCAGCCCCAGCATTTT. Translation: CASSLTGGSNQPQHF. The V gene is TRBV28, the J gene TRBJ1-5; D might be TRBD1 (5 bases). V was pared by 3 bases and J by 3 bases, with 12 bases between. The CDR3 spans 15 residues. Germline lookup yields CDR1 MDHEN and CDR2 SYDVKM.

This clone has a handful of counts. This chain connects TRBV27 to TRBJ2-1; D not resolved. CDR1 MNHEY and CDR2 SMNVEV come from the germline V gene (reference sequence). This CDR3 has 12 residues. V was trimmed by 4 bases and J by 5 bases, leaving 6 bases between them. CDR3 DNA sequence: TGTGCCAGCAGTTCCCGGGACAATGAGCAGTTCTTC. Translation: CASSSRDNEQFF.

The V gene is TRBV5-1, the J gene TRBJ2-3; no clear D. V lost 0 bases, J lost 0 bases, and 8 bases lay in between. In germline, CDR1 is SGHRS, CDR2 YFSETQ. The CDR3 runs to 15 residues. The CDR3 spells CASSLEQASTDTQYF. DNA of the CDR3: TGCGCCAGCAGCTTGGAGCAGGCGAGCACAGATACGCAGTATTTT.

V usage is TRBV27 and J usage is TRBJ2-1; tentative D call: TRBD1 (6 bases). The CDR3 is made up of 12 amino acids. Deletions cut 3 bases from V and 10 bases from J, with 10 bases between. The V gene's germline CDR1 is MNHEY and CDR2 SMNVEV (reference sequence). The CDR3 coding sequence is TGTGCCAGCAGTTTGTACGGACAGGAGCAGTTCTTC. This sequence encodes CASSLYGQEQFF.

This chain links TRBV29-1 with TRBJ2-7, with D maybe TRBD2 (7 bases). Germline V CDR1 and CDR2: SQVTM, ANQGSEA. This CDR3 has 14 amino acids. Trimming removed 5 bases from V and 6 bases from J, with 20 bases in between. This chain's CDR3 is CSVLDPRGGGEQYF. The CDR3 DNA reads TGCAGCGTTCTCGATCCTCGGGGAGGGGGCGAGCAGTACTTC.

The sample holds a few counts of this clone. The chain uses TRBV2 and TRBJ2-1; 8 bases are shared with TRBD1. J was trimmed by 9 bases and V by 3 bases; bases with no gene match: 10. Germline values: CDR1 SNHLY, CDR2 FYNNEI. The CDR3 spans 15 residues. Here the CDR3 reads CASSDLGQGASEQFF. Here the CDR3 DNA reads TGTGCCAGCAGTGATCTGGGGCAGGGGGCTAGTGAGCAGTTCTTC. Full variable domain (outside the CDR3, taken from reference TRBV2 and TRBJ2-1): EPEVTQTPSHQVTQMGQEVILRCVPISNHLYFYWYRQILGQKVEFLVSFYNNEISEKSEIFDDQFSVERPDGSNFTLKIRSTKLEDSAMYFCASSDLGQGASEQFFGPGTRLTVL.

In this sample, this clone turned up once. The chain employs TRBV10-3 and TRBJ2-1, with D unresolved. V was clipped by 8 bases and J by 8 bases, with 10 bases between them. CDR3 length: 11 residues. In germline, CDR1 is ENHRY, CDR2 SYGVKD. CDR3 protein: CAIPTPDEQFF. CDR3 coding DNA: TGTGCCATCCCCACGCCGGATGAGCAGTTCTTC.

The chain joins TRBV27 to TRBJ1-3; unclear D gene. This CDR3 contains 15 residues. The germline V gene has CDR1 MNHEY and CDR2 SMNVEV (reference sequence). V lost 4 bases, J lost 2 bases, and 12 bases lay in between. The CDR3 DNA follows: TGTGCCAGCAGTTCTTCTAGGATGGCTGGAAACACCATATATTTT. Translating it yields CASSSSRMAGNTIYF.